The 20 T cell receptor beta chains presented below share a single source sample, sequenced in a study of blood T cell repertoires in COVID-19. Here immunoSEQ multiplex PCR was the method, and the copy in TCRdb shows in-frame clones only, minus some. This sample has about 280,000 clones, with 85% found just once. The source material was PBMCs or T cells enriched from blood (not recorded which). The receptors originated from a woman in her forties or fifties who had recovered from COVID-19.

The rearrangement joins TRBV15 to TRBJ2-1, with TRBD2 identical over 10 bases. Germline CDR1 is LNHNV and CDR2 is YYDKDF (reference sequence). This CDR3 comprises 14 residues. Trimming at V came to 10 bases and at J to 4 bases, leaving 7 bases not matched to a gene. Here the CDR3 DNA reads TGTGCCAACGGAGCGGGAGGGCCATACAATGAGCAGTTCTTC. The encoded protein is CANGAGGPYNEQFF. The full variable domain, in which reference TRBV15 and TRBJ2-1 provide the parts outside the CDR3, is DAMVIQNPRYQVTQFGKPVTLSCSQTLNHNVMYWYQQKSSQAPKLLFHYYDKDFNNEADTPDNFQSRRPNTSFCFLDIRSPGLGDTAMYLCANGAGGPYNEQFFGPGTRLTVL.

This chain joins TRBV5-1 and TRBJ2-1, with 14 positions matching TRBD2. Germline V CDR1 and CDR2: SGHRS, YFSETQ. The CDR3 contains 16 residues. With 3 bases clipped from V and 8 bases from J, the junction kept 7 bases outside the gene matches. The CDR3 spells CASSSGTSGRTDEQFF. The CDR3 DNA reads as TGCGCCAGCAGCTCCGGGACTAGCGGGAGAACAGATGAGCAGTTCTTC.

The CDR3 here is CASSTRQGFAEAFF. The CDR3 region has the DNA TGTGCCAGCAGCACGCGACAGGGTTTCGCTGAAGCTTTCTTT. J is TRBJ1-1 and V is TRBV7-2, with 7 bases fitting TRBD1. Trimming removed 5 bases from V and 6 bases from J; junction bases left unmatched: 9. The germline CDR1 and CDR2 sequences are SGHTA and FQGNSA. This CDR3 is built from 14 residues.

This clone showed up just once. The chain has TRBV3-1 (or the pseudogene TRBV3-2) and TRBJ2-1, with D perhaps TRBD1 (5 bases). CDR3 length: 16 amino acids. CDR1 is LGHDT, CDR2 YNNKEL, per germline (reference sequence). With 0 bases removed from V and 3 bases from J, the gap between germline ends came to 12 bases. This CDR3 reads CASSQEGAYLYNEQFF. The CDR3 DNA follows: TGTGCCAGCAGCCAAGAAGGGGCCTATCTCTACAATGAGCAGTTCTTC.

The V and J genes are TRBV10-1 and TRBJ2-7, with D possibly being TRBD1 (7 bases). CDR3 size: 14 residues. Germline V gene sequence: CDR1 WNHNN, CDR2 SYGVQD (reference sequence). The V end was cut by 2 bases, the J end by 2 bases, with 10 bases between. The CDR3, as DNA: TGCGCCAGCAGTGAGCGGAGGGGGCCCTACGAGCAGTACTTC. It specifies CASSERRGPYEQYF.

The chain combines TRBV9 with TRBJ2-2; 8 nucleotides match TRBD2. V trimming: 3 bases; J trimming: 3 bases; junction bases outside the gene matches: 7. Germline-derived CDR1 and CDR2 are SGDLS and YYNGEE. The CDR3 totals 16 residues. The CDR3 protein is CASSDDSGVYTGELFF. The CDR3, as DNA: TGTGCCAGCAGCGACGATAGCGGGGTTTACACCGGGGAGCTGTTTTTT.

The chain joins TRBV19 to TRBJ1-2; D is uncertain. V dropped 4 bases and J dropped 0 bases, with 9 bases sitting between them. Germline V CDR1 and CDR2: LNHDA, SQIVND (reference sequence). There are 14 residues in the CDR3. CDR3 sequence reads: CASSTQRANYGYTF. CDR3 bases: TGTGCCAGTAGTACGCAGCGAGCTAACTATGGCTACACCTTC.

The gene calls are TRBV10-3 and TRBJ1-1; 9 bases are shared with TRBD1. The J segment lost 0 bases and the V segment lost 6 bases, leaving 2 bases of the junction unmatched. The germline V gene encodes CDR1 ENHRY and CDR2 SYGVKD. The length of the CDR3 is 14 residues. For the CDR3, the DNA is TGTGCCATCAGGGGACAGGGTTTGAACACTGAAGCTTTCTTT. Protein: CAIRGQGLNTEAFF.

This clone appeared a few times. The chain has TRBV9 and TRBJ2-5, with 10 bases identical to TRBD2. The V and J ends lost 0 bases and 1 base, in that order; junction bases with no gene match: 15. Germline V gene lookup returns CDR1 SGDLS and CDR2 YYNGEE. This CDR3 is 20 amino acids long. The CDR3 bases are TGTGCCAGCAGCGTAGCTTGGACTAGCGGAGGGGATCTCACCCAAGAGACCCAGTACTTC. Residues: CASSVAWTSGGDLTQETQYF.

The chain recombines TRBV11-3 with TRBJ2-1; the match to TRBD2 covers 10 bases. J lost 2 bases, V lost 5 bases, and 6 bases had no gene match. The CDR3 spans 16 residues. Germline assignment: CDR1 SGHNT and CDR2 YENEEA. Written as DNA, the CDR3 is TGTGCCAGCAGCCCCCAAGCGGGAGGGCCCTACAATGAGCAGTTCTTC. Protein product: CASSPQAGGPYNEQFF.

The rearrangement joins TRBV7-8 to TRBJ1-5; tentative D call: TRBD1 (5 bases). Germline V gives CDR1 SGHVS, CDR2 FQNEAQ. This CDR3 is 20 amino acids long. Trimming removed 3 bases at V and 0 bases at J, with 24 bases between. The CDR3: CASSFPYRDLGRHSNQPQHF. CDR3 nucleotides: TGTGCCAGCAGCTTCCCATACCGGGACTTGGGAAGGCATAGCAATCAGCCCCAGCATTTT.

This sequence joins TRBV18 and TRBJ1-1; possible D gene TRBD1, 5 bases. CDR3 size: 14 residues. Trimming removed 3 bases at V and 1 base at J, with 9 bases between. CDR1 and CDR2 from the germline V gene are KGHSH and LQKENI. CDR3 residues: CASSPRGQNTEAFF. The CDR3 DNA reads TGTGCCAGCTCACCGCGCGGACAGAACACTGAAGCTTTCTTT.

This rearrangement joins TRBV5-1 to TRBJ2-5, with TRBD1 as a possible D gene (6 bases). Germline CDR1 and CDR2: SGHRS and YFSETQ. This CDR3 comprises 14 residues. V was shortened by 4 bases and J by 1 base, with 11 bases between the two germline ends. The CDR3 is CASSRRQVQETQYF. The CDR3 DNA is TGCGCCAGCAGCCGTAGACAGGTCCAAGAGACCCAGTACTTC.

The chain joins TRBV4-1 to TRBJ1-6; possibly TRBD1 for D (6 bases). Trimming left V 2 bases short and J 7 bases short, with 9 bases between. CDR3 length: 14 amino acids. The germline CDR1 and CDR2 sequences are MGHRA and YSYEKL. CDR3 in amino acids: CASSQPGVNSPLHF. For the CDR3, the DNA is TGCGCCAGCAGCCAACCAGGGGTGAATTCACCCCTCCACTTT.

The CDR3 bases are TGTGCCAGCAGCCAAGTAACTAGCGGAGGTACGCAGTATTTT. Its protein product is CASSQVTSGGTQYF. The chain employs TRBV3-1 (or the pseudogene TRBV3-2) and TRBJ2-3; 8 bases are a match to TRBD2. Germline V gene sequence: CDR1 LGHDT, CDR2 YNNKEL (reference sequence). Losses at the gene ends were 1 base for V and 8 bases for J; bases not matched to a gene: 5. This CDR3 spans 14 amino acids.

The CDR3: CASSLTAGGSQPQHF. CDR3 DNA: TGTGCCAGCAGTTTGACGGCAGGGGGAAGTCAGCCCCAGCATTTT. The V call is TRBV27, the J call TRBJ1-5; 7 bases agree with TRBD1. Germline V gene sequence: CDR1 MNHEY, CDR2 SMNVEV (reference sequence). There are 15 residues in the CDR3. V was clipped by 3 bases and J by 6 bases; unmatched bases: 8.

The genes are TRBV5-6 and TRBJ2-3; 9 bases agree with TRBD2. Germline V gene lookup returns CDR1 SGHDT and CDR2 YYEEEE. Losses at the gene ends were 1 base for V and 0 bases for J; bases not matched to a gene: 6. The CDR3 is made up of 17 amino acids. The CDR3 sequence is CASSLPPAGGSTDTQYF. The CDR3 DNA follows: TGTGCCAGCAGCTTGCCCCCCGCGGGGGGGAGCACAGATACGCAGTATTTT. Looking up the rest from reference TRBV5-6 and TRBJ2-3 gives the full variable domain: DAGVTQSPTHLIKTRGQQVTLRCSPKSGHDTVSWYQQALGQGPQFIFQYYEEEERQRGNFPDRFSGHQFPNYSSELNVNALLLGDSALYLCASSLPPAGGSTDTQYFGPGTRLTVL.

This chain joins TRBV28 and TRBJ1-1; TRBD1 is a possible D gene (5 bases). In germline, CDR1 is MDHEN, CDR2 SYDVKM. The CDR3 length is 14 residues. The V gene lost 4 bases and the J gene lost 0 bases, with 9 bases spanning the gap. For the CDR3, the DNA is TGTGCCAGCAGTTCGGCAGGGCTGAACACTGAAGCTTTCTTT. It yields the protein CASSSAGLNTEAFF. The full variable domain, completed using reference TRBV28 and TRBJ1-1, is DVKVTQSSRYLVKRTGEKVFLECVQDMDHENMFWYRQDPGLGLRLIYFSYDVKMKEKGDIPEGYSVSREKKERFSLILESASTNQTSMYLCASSSAGLNTEAFFGQGTRLTVV.

The chain carries TRBV11-3 and TRBJ2-1; perhaps TRBD1 as D (7 bases). Trimming removed 5 bases at V and 8 bases at J, with 19 bases between. The CDR3 covers 15 residues. CDR1 is SGHNT and CDR2 is YENEEA in the germline V gene. The CDR3 sequence: CASSQGPGGFDEQFF. The CDR3 DNA sequence: TGTGCCAGCAGCCAGGGGCCAGGGGGGTTTGATGAGCAGTTCTTC.

This chain uses TRBV7-2 with TRBJ1-2; 10 nucleotides agree with TRBD1. The CDR3 spans 14 residues. The V and J ends lost 6 bases and 6 bases, in that order; junction bases with no gene match: 7. Germline V lookup: CDR1 SGHTA, CDR2 FQGNSA. CDR3 nucleotide sequence: TGTGCCAGCAGGACCGGGACAGGGGCCGATGGCTACACCTTC. Amino acids: CASRTGTGADGYTF.